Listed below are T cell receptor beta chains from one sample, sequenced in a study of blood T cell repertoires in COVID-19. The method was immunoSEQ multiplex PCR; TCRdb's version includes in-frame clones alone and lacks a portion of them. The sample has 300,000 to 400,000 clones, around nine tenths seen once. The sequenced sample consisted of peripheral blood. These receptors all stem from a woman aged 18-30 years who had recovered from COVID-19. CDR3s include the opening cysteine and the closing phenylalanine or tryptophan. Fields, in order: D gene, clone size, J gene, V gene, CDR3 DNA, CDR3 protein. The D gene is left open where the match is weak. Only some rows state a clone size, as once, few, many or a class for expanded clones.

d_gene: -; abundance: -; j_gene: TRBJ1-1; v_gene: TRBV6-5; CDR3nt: TGTGCCAGCAGTTTACAGGGAGACACTGAAGCTTTCTTT; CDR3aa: CASSLQGDTEAFF
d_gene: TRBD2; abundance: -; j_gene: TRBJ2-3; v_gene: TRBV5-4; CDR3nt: TGTGCCAGCAGATCCGGGACTAGCGGGGGGTATCTTGATACGCAGTATTTT; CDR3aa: CASRSGTSGGYLDTQYF
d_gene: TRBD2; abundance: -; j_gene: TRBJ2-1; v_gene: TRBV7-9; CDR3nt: TGTGCCAGCAGCCCTGGCGGGAGGGCCAATGAGCAGTTCTTC; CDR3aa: CASSPGGRANEQFF
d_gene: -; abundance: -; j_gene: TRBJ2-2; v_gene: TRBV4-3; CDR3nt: TGCGCCAGCAGCTACGACCTGACTACCGGGGAGCTGTTTTTT; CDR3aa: CASSYDLTTGELFF
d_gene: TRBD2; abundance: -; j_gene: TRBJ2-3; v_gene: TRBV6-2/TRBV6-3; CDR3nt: TGTGCCAGCAGTTCCGGACTAGCGGGAGTTCCAGATACGCAGTATTTT; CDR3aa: CASSSGLAGVPDTQYF
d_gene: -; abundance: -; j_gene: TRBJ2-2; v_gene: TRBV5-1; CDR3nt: TGCGCCAGCACCCCAGGGGTCCCCGGGGAGCTGTTTTTT; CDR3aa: CASTPGVPGELFF
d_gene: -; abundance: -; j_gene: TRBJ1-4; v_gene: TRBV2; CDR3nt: TGTGCCAGCAGTGAGTATGGCCAAAAACTGTTTTTT; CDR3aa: CASSEYGQKLFF
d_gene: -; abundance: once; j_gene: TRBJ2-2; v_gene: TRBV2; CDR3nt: TGTGCCAGCAGCCGCGACGGGGTTTACGGGGAGCTGTTTTTT; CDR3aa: CASSRDGVYGELFF
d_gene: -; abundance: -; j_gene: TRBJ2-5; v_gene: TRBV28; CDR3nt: TGTGCCACAAGAAATAGACTTGAGACCCAGTACTTC; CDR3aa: CATRNRLETQYF
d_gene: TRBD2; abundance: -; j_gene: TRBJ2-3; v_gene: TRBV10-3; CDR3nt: TGTGCCATCAGTGAATTAGCGGGCCGCACAGATACGCAGTATTTT; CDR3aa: CAISELAGRTDTQYF
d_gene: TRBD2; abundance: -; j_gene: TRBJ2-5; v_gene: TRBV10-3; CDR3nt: TGTGCCATCAGTGAGTCGGCGGGAGGTGGAGAGACCCAGTACTTC; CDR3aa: CAISESAGGGETQYF
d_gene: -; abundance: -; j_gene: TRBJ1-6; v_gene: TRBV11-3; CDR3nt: TGTGCCAGCAGCTTAGTGTCGGGGTCCTATAATTCACCCCTCCACTTT; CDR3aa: CASSLVSGSYNSPLHF
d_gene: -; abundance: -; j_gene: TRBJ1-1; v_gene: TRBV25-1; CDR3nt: TGTGCCAGCAAGAGGAACACTGAAGCTTTCTTT; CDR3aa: CASKRNTEAFF
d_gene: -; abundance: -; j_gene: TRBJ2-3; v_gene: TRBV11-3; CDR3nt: TGTGCCAGCAGCTTGGCGAGGGAGGTAGATACGCAGTATTTT; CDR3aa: CASSLAREVDTQYF
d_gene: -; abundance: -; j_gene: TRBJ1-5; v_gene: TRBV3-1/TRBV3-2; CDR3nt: TGTGCCAGCAGCCAAGACAGGTGGCAGCCCCAGCATTTT; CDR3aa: CASSQDRWQPQHF